This is a list of T cell receptor beta chains from one sample in a study of shared clonotypes between healthy human individuals. Sequenced by immunoSEQ multiplex PCR; TCRdb stores in-frame clones only, minus some. The data show 1 million to 1.2 million clones, roughly 80% seen once. The sample comprised memory CD4+ T cells from PBMCs. These receptors were obtained from a man aged 18 to 35 in good health. Some clones in this sample may be carry-over from other donors' samples. The CDR3 runs from the conserved cysteine through the conserved F or W. D genes are given only for firm matches. Only part of the rows carry a size: once, few, many, or a class if the clone is expanded.

TRBJ1-2	-	TRBV2	-	CASSDRGRGGGYTF	TGTGCCAGCAGTGATCGGGGTAGGGGTGGTGGCTACACCTTC
TRBJ2-1	TRBD2	TRBV4-3	-	CASSQLADSYNEQFF	TGCGCCAGCAGCCAACTAGCGGACTCCTACAATGAGCAGTTCTTC
TRBJ2-1	TRBD2	TRBV28	-	CASSLVPGLAVYNEQFF	TGTGCCAGCAGTCTCGTCCCGGGACTAGCGGTTTACAATGAGCAGTTCTTC
TRBJ1-5	-	TRBV20-1	-	CSASGSRPQHF	TGCAGTGCTAGCGGGTCCCGGCCCCAGCATTTT
TRBJ2-7	TRBD1	TRBV15	-	CATSRGDSNYEQYF	TGTGCCACCAGCAGAGGGGACAGCAACTACGAGCAGTACTTC
TRBJ1-1	-	TRBV5-1	-	CASSLGAGQMNTEAFF	TGCGCCAGCAGCTTGGGGGCCGGACAGATGAACACTGAAGCTTTCTTT
TRBJ2-5	-	TRBV7-2	-	CASSSDARRETQYF	TGTGCCAGCAGCTCTGATGCCCGACGGGAGACCCAGTACTTC
TRBJ2-3	-	TRBV11-2	-	CASSLTSGASDTQYF	TGTGCCAGCAGCTTGACTAGTGGGGCATCAGATACGCAGTATTTT
TRBJ1-4	-	TRBV9	-	CASSVSLNEKLFF	TGTGCCAGCAGCGTAAGTCTTAATGAAAAACTGTTTTTT
TRBJ2-3	TRBD2	TRBV2	-	CASKRGLAGTDTQYF	TGTGCCAGCAAGAGGGGACTAGCGGGGACAGATACGCAGTATTTT
TRBJ1-1	-	TRBV10-3	-	CAITEGFRSEAFF	TGTGCCATCACGGAAGGGTTTCGTTCTGAAGCTTTCTTT
TRBJ1-2	-	TRBV7-9	-	CASSLGQGPNYGYTF	TGTGCCAGCAGCTTAGGTCAGGGACCCAACTATGGCTACACCTTC
TRBJ2-3	-	TRBV7-3	once	CASSPDSSDTQYF	TGTGCCAGCAGCCCGGACAGCTCAGATACGCAGTATTTT
TRBJ2-6	-	TRBV6-1	few	CASSDGEIRAGANVLTF	TGTGCCAGCAGTGATGGGGAAATCAGGGCTGGGGCCAACGTCCTGACTTTC
TRBJ2-7	-	TRBV2	-	CASLRTGTSYEQYF	TGTGCCAGCCTGAGAACCGGGACTTCCTACGAGCAGTACTTC
TRBJ1-1	-	TRBV6-1	-	CASSERGRTEAFF	TGTGCCAGCAGTGAACGAGGGCGGACTGAAGCTTTCTTT
TRBJ2-2	-	TRBV11-3	few	CASSLGGTHTGELFF	TGTGCCAGCAGCTTAGGAGGGACCCACACCGGGGAGCTGTTTTTT
TRBJ2-7	TRBD1	TRBV5-1	-	CASSDRDRGNYEQYF	TGCGCCAGCAGCGACCGGGACAGGGGGAACTACGAGCAGTACTTC
TRBJ1-2	-	TRBV28	once	CASSLLGPGRGNYGYTF	TGTGCCAGCAGTTTGTTAGGGCCGGGCAGGGGCAACTATGGCTACACCTTC